This is a list of T cell receptor beta chains from one sample in a study of blood T cell repertoires in COVID-19. Generated by immunoSEQ multiplex PCR, the TCRdb table keeps only in-frame clones and is missing some. The sample yields a few hundred thousand clones, 75% to 85% seen once. Sequencing was performed on PBMCs or T cells enriched from blood (not recorded which). The receptors originated from a man in his forties or fifties who had recovered from COVID-19. Each CDR3 is given with its conserved first and last residue. A D gene is named only where the DNA matches it firmly. For some rows the clone size is stated as once, few or many, or as a class when expanded; others skip it.

>TRBJ1-3|few|.|TRBV4-1
CASSQDEGLTGNTIYF
TGCGCCAGCAGCCAAGATGAAGGACTCACTGGAAACACCATATATTTT
>TRBJ2-5|.|TRBD2|TRBV19
CASSIRIAGGPNEETQYF
TGTGCCAGTAGTATTCGGATAGCGGGGGGGCCCAATGAGGAGACCCAGTACTTC
>TRBJ1-5|.|TRBD1|TRBV2
CASSRTGSSQPQHF
TGTGCCAGCAGTCGGACAGGGTCGAGTCAGCCCCAGCATTTT
>TRBJ2-7|.|.|TRBV11-1
CASSLQGYEQYF
TGTGCCAGCAGCTTACAGGGATACGAGCAGTACTTC
>TRBJ1-2|.|TRBD1|TRBV29-1
CSVGDSYGYTF
TGCAGCGTGGGGGACAGCTATGGCTACACCTTC
>TRBJ2-7|.|TRBD2|TRBV5-1
CASSREGTYEQYF
TGCGCCAGTTCGAGGGAGGGGACCTACGAGCAGTACTTC
>TRBJ1-2|.|TRBD1|TRBV14
CASSHTRTGGGGYTF
TGTGCCAGCAGCCATACCCGGACAGGGGGTGGTGGCTACACCTTC
>TRBJ1-4|.|.|TRBV2
CASRQGTLLTTNEKLFF
TGTGCCAGCCGGCAGGGAACCCTCCTTACAACTAATGAAAAACTGTTTTTT
>TRBJ1-2|.|TRBD1|TRBV19
CASSPWAGGGKYGYTF
TGTGCCAGTAGTCCCTGGGCAGGGGGCGGAAAGTATGGCTACACCTTC
>TRBJ2-3|.|.|TRBV5-1
CASSSDTISDTQYF
TGCGCCAGCAGCTCCGACACAATCTCAGATACGCAGTATTTT
>TRBJ2-1|.|TRBD1|TRBV5-3
CARRPNRDRGGYEQFF
TGTGCCAGAAGACCTAACCGGGACAGGGGGGGTTACGAGCAGTTCTTC
>TRBJ1-1|.|.|TRBV7-6
CASSPPWGQNTEAFF
TGTGCCAGCAGCCCCCCTTGGGGACAGAACACTGAAGCTTTCTTT
>TRBJ2-2|few|TRBD1|TRBV7-3
CASSSQGAGELFF
TGTGCCAGCAGCTCCCAGGGGGCCGGGGAGCTGTTTTTT
>TRBJ1-5|.|.|TRBV12-2
CASRLGVTEVGQPQHF
TGTGCAAGTCGCTTAGGCGTGACAGAGGTAGGTCAGCCCCAGCATTTT
>TRBJ1-4|.|TRBD1|TRBV4-1
CASSPGQGATNEKLFF
TGCGCCAGCAGCCCGGGACAGGGGGCAACTAATGAAAAACTGTTTTTT
>TRBJ1-1|.|TRBD1|TRBV29-1
CTTRRQGKWDTEAFF
TGCACCACTCGAAGACAGGGCAAATGGGACACTGAAGCTTTCTTT
>TRBJ2-7|.|.|TRBV6-5
CATQTNRYEQYF
TGTGCCACCCAGACAAATAGGTACGAGCAGTACTTC
>TRBJ1-2|.|.|TRBV2
CASSGENYGYTF
TGTGCCAGCAGTGGGGAGAACTATGGCTACACCTTC
>TRBJ1-3|few|.|TRBV14
CASSQAGSPNTIYF
TGTGCCAGCAGCCAAGCCGGGAGTCCAAACACCATATATTTT
>TRBJ2-2|.|.|TRBV24-1
CATSVGRDTGELFF
TGTGCCACCAGTGTGGGCAGGGACACCGGGGAGCTGTTTTTT
>TRBJ2-3|.|TRBD1|TRBV5-6
CASSLAPGGATDTQYF
TGTGCCAGCAGCTTGGCGCCAGGGGGCGCAACAGATACGCAGTATTTT
>TRBJ2-5|once|TRBD2|TRBV7-3
CASSLFSGGASETQYF
TGTGCCAGCAGCTTATTTAGCGGGGGGGCGTCAGAGACCCAGTACTTC
>TRBJ1-2|.|.|TRBV5-1
CASSLELQGYGYTF
TGCGCCAGCAGCTTGGAGTTACAGGGTTACGGCTACACCTTC
>TRBJ1-1|.|.|TRBV13
CASSSTLGGPTEAFF
TGTGCCAGCAGCTCTACCTTGGGGGGACCGACTGAAGCTTTCTTT
>TRBJ2-3|.|.|TRBV19
CASAKTQNTDTQYF
TGTGCCAGCGCAAAAACACAGAACACAGATACGCAGTATTTT
>TRBJ2-1|.|.|TRBV21-1
CASSKGMGRGEDNEQFF
TGTGCCAGCAGCAAAGGTATGGGGCGTGGGGAGGACAATGAGCAGTTCTTC
>TRBJ1-6|.|TRBD1|TRBV27
CASRGQAGGNSPLHF
TGTGCCAGCAGGGGACAGGCGGGGGGGAATTCACCCCTCCACTTT
>TRBJ2-3|.|TRBD1|TRBV7-9
CASSFYRDSFTDTQYF
TGTGCCAGCAGCTTTTACAGGGACAGTTTCACAGATACGCAGTATTTT
>TRBJ2-3|.|TRBD2|TRBV9
CASSVAGIAGADTQYF
TGTGCCAGCAGCGTAGCTGGGATAGCGGGGGCAGATACGCAGTATTTT
>TRBJ2-7|.|TRBD1|TRBV7-9
CASSLGTVIYEQYF
TGTGCCAGCAGCTTGGGGACAGTCATCTACGAGCAGTACTTC
>TRBJ2-1|few|TRBD1|TRBV7-8
CASSGQIYNEQFF
TGTGCCAGTTCGGGACAGATCTACAATGAGCAGTTCTTC